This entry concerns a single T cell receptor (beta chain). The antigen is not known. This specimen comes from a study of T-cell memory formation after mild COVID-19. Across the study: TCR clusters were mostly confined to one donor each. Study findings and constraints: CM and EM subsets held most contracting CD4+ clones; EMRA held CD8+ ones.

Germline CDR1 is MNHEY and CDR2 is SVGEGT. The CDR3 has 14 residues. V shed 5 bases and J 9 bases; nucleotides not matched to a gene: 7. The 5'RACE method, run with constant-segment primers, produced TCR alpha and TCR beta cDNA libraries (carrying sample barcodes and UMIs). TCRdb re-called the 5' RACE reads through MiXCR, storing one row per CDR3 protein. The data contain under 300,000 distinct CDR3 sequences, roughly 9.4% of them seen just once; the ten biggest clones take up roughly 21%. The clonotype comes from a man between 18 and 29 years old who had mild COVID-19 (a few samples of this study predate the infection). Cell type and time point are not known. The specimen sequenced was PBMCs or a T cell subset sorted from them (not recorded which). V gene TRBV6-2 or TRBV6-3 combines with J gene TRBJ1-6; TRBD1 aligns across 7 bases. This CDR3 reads CASSTRQGGSPLHF. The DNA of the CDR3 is TGTGCCAGCAGTACGAGACAGGGCGGTTCACCCCTCCACTTT.